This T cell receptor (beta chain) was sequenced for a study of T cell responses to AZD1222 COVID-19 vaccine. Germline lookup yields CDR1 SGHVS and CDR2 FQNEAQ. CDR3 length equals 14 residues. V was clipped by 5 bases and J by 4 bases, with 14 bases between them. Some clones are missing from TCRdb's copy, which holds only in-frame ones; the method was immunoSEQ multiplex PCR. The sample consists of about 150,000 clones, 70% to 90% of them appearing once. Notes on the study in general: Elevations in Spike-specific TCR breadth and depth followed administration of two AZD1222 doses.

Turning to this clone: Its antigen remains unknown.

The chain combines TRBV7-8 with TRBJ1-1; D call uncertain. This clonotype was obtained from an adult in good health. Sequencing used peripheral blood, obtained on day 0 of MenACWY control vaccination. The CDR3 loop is CASSPAREFTEAFF. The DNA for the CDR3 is TGTGCCAGCAGCCCCGCCAGAGAGTTCACTGAAGCTTTCTTT.